A single sample gave rise to the 29 T cell receptor beta chains below, sequenced in a study of blood T cells in healthy people across ages. Next came a second PCR, run for about 7 to 12 cycles, which used a sample-barcoded 5' primer along with a J-beta primer mix. From the 5' RACE reads, TCRdb called clonotypes with MiXCR, one entry per CDR3 protein. Of around 850,000 distinct CDR3 sequences in the sample, under 40% were seen once. Specimen: blood. The receptors shown here come from a man aged 18 to 29 in good health.

This clonotype appeared a few times. Being one base from a much bigger clone, this may be a read error. The rearrangement joins TRBV5-1 to TRBJ2-1; possible D gene TRBD1, 6 bases. The DNA end is a closer match to TRBJ2-7, so the J assignment may be wrong. This CDR3 has 14 residues. The V gene's germline CDR1 is SGHRS and CDR2 YFSETQ. In DNA, the CDR3 is TGCGCCAGCAGGACGGACAGCTCCTACAATGAGCAGTACTTC. Its translation: CASRTDSSYNEQYF.

The chain couples TRBV6-2 or TRBV6-3 to TRBJ1-2; D is uncertain. The CDR3 consists of 13 residues. V lost 7 bases and J lost 6, with 15 bases in between. Per the germline V gene, CDR1 is MNHEY and CDR2 is SVGEGT. The CDR3 DNA reads TGTGCCAGCACAGGTACCAAGAGCGATGGCTACACCTTC. This encodes CASTGTKSDGYTF.

This clonotype was recorded a few times. J is TRBJ2-7 and V is TRBV12-3 or TRBV12-4, with TRBD2 as a possible D gene (5 bases). CDR3 length: 15 amino acids. V was trimmed by 5 bases and J by 3 bases, leaving 17 bases between them. CDR3 loop: CASSPGPPEGYEQYF. CDR3 coding DNA: TGTGCCAGCAGTCCTGGACCGCCCGAGGGCTACGAGCAGTACTTC.

This clonotype has only a few counts. The chain recombines TRBV29-1 with TRBJ2-1; unclear D gene. The CDR3 extends over 16 amino acids. CDR1 is SQVTM and CDR2 is ANQGSEA in the germline V gene. Trimming took 1 base from V and 2 from J, leaving 15 bases between them. In nucleotides, the CDR3 is TGCAGCGTTGAAGGCCACCCCGGCCTAACCTACAATGAGCAGTTCTTC. It codes for CSVEGHPGLTYNEQFF.

This clonotype occurred many times. The chain couples TRBV12-3 or TRBV12-4 to TRBJ2-7; a weak D match, TRBD1 (5 bases). V lost 4 bases, J lost 5 bases, and 12 bases lay in between. CDR3 size: 13 residues. The CDR3 nucleotides read TGTGCCAGCAGTTCCCTCCAGGGCGACGAGCAGTACTTC. Its protein is CASSSLQGDEQYF.

This clonotype was recorded a few times. The genes are TRBV20-1 and TRBJ1-2; D gene unclear. This CDR3 contains 13 residues. Germline CDR1 reads DFQATT; CDR2 reads SNEGSKA (reference sequence). V was cut by 6 bases and J by 1 base, with 12 bases left in between. CDR3: CSAANTSNYGYTF. In nucleotides, the CDR3 is TGCAGTGCAGCAAACACCAGTAACTATGGCTACACCTTC.

This clonotype has only a few counts. The V and J genes are TRBV6-5 and TRBJ2-4; D might be TRBD1 or TRBD2, each matching 5 bases. The J call is uncertain, as TRBJ2-7 better fits the DNA end. The length of the CDR3 is 13 residues. The germline V gene encodes CDR1 MNHEY and CDR2 SVGAGI. In nucleotides, the CDR3 is TGTGCCAGCAGCCAGAGGGGCGACTCCGAGCAGTACTTC. Its translation: CASSQRGDSEQYF.

The sample holds a few counts of this clonotype. J is TRBJ2-7 and V is TRBV28, with D perhaps given as TRBD1 or TRBD2 (6 bases each). The germline CDR1 and CDR2 sequences are MDHEN and SYDVKM. The CDR3 consists of 11 residues. Between the trimmed V and J ends, which lost 10 bases and 3 bases, there was a span of 10 bases. CDR3 bases: TGTGCCACCGAGGGGGGCTACGAGCAGTACTTC. It yields the protein CATEGGYEQYF.

This chain links TRBV5-1 with TRBJ2-3; TRBD2 might be the D (6 bases). The germline V gene encodes CDR1 SGHRS and CDR2 YFSETQ. V dropped 2 bases and J dropped 0 bases, with 13 bases sitting between them. This CDR3 contains 16 residues. Here the CDR3 reads CASSFDRGASTDTQYF. In nucleotides, the CDR3 is TGCGCCAGCAGCTTCGATCGCGGGGCTAGCACAGATACGCAGTATTTT.

In regard to this clonotype: One base away lies a much larger clone, so this may be a sequencing read error. The chain has TRBV5-8 and TRBJ2-3, with D possibly matching TRBD2 (5 bases). Trimming cost V 3 bases and J 1 base, with 12 bases left between them. The germline V gene encodes CDR1 SGHTS and CDR2 YDEGEE. The CDR3 consists of 15 residues. The CDR3 bases are TGTGCCAGCAGCTGGGTTGAGGGAGGCACAGATACGCAGTATTTT. This encodes CASSWVEGGTDTQYF.

The J gene is TRBJ1-2, the V gene TRBV4-1; D unclear. Germline V lookup: CDR1 MGHRA, CDR2 YSYEKL. This CDR3 spans 15 amino acids. V was cut by 3 bases and J by 4 bases, with 15 bases left in between. CDR3 sequence reads: CASSHGPPRFYGYTF. The DNA for the CDR3 is TGCGCCAGCAGCCATGGCCCACCTCGATTCTATGGCTACACCTTC.

The rearrangement joins TRBV20-1 to TRBJ1-4; D perhaps matches TRBD1 (6 bases). V was shortened by 0 bases and J by 1 base, with 12 bases between the two germline ends. Germline lookup yields CDR1 DFQATT and CDR2 SNEGSKA (reference sequence). This CDR3 has 16 amino acids. The CDR3 here is CSARDPGELTNEKLFF. CDR3 nucleotide sequence: TGCAGTGCTAGAGATCCAGGGGAATTAACTAATGAAAAACTGTTTTTT.

Here the CDR3 reads CASSPTTGNTEAFF. The CDR3 DNA reads TGCGCCAGCAGCCCGACGACGGGTAACACTGAAGCTTTCTTT. J is TRBJ1-1 and V is TRBV5-1, with D unclear. Per germline, CDR1 SGHRS and CDR2 YFSETQ. V was cut by 4 bases and J by 2 bases, with 12 bases left in between. CDR3 length: 14 residues.

On this clonotype itself: An end of the junction differs from the germline gene, which may be a read error. The chain carries TRBV7-2 and TRBJ2-5; 15 positions match TRBD2. Germline-derived CDR1 and CDR2 are SGHTA and FQGNSA. The CDR3 length is 16 residues. CDR3 protein: CAGSGWTSGGAETQYF. The CDR3 region has the DNA TGTGCCGGCAGCGGTTGGACTAGCGGGGGGGCGGAGACCCAGTACTTC.

The table lists this clonotype with a few counts. This sequence joins TRBV28 and TRBJ1-3; D remains unclear. Germline values: CDR1 MDHEN, CDR2 SYDVKM. Trimming stripped 6 bases from V and 4 bases from J, with 19 bases between. This CDR3 has 16 amino acids. The CDR3 sequence: CASSSRPDSIGNTIYF. CDR3 in DNA: TGTGCCAGCAGCTCCCGGCCGGATTCCATCGGAAACACCATATATTTT.

This clonotype was counted a few times. CDR3 sequence (DNA): TGTGCCAGCTCACGCGCCGGGACAGGGGACGAGCAGTACTTC. Translating it yields CASSRAGTGDEQYF. V usage is TRBV18 and J usage is TRBJ2-7; 10 bases match TRBD1. Per the germline V gene, CDR1 is KGHSH and CDR2 is LQKENI. The CDR3 runs 14 residues. V lost 4 bases and J lost 5; bases outside the gene matches: 5. The full variable domain, in which reference TRBV18 and TRBJ2-7 provide the parts outside the CDR3, is NAGVMQNPRHLVRRRGQEARLRCSPMKGHSHVYWYRQLPEEGLKFMVYLQKENIIDESGMPKERFSAEFPKEGPSILRIQQVVRGDSAAYFCASSRAGTGDEQYFGPGTRLTVT.

The chain has TRBV20-1 and TRBJ1-6, with D uncertain. Trimming took 3 bases from V and 13 from J, leaving 13 bases between them. The CDR3 is 12 residues long. Germline V lookup: CDR1 DFQATT, CDR2 SNEGSKA (reference sequence). The CDR3 coding sequence is TGCAGTGCTAGCCTCCAGCTGGGGCCCCTCCACTTT. Amino acids: CSASLQLGPLHF.

Remarks on this clonotype: The junction does not match germline at one end; this may be a read error. CDR3 sequence (DNA): TGTGTCAGCAGTGGTCTAGCGGGGGCCTACAATGAGCAGTTCTTC. Residues: CVSSGLAGAYNEQFF. This chain connects TRBV6-1 to TRBJ2-1; 10 nucleotides line up with TRBD2. This CDR3 region has 15 residues. The germline V gene has CDR1 MNHNS and CDR2 SASEGT.

The rearrangement joins TRBV20-1 to TRBJ2-2; 14 positions match TRBD2. Germline values: CDR1 DFQATT, CDR2 SNEGSKA (reference sequence). The CDR3 has 15 amino acids. The V segment lost 6 bases and the J segment 7 bases; nucleotides outside the gene matches: 7. The CDR3 is CSAPTSGRADGELFF. In DNA form, the CDR3 reads TGCAGTGCGCCGACTAGCGGGAGGGCCGACGGGGAGCTGTTTTTT.

This clonotype was detected only a few times. CDR3 in amino acids: CASGLATGGPTDTQYF. Written as DNA, the CDR3 is TGTGCTAGTGGTTTGGCGACCGGGGGGCCCACAGATACGCAGTATTTT. J is TRBJ2-3 and V is TRBV12-5, with TRBD2 as a possible D gene (7 bases). Trimming shortened V by 1 base and J by 2 bases, and 13 bases separated the two germline ends. Germline V CDR1 and CDR2: LGHNT, FRNRAP. The CDR3 length is 16 residues.

This clonotype was counted only a few times. The gene calls are TRBV28 and TRBJ1-2; D gene ambiguous. The V end was cut by 2 bases, the J end by 4 bases, with 14 bases between. The CDR3 consists of 15 residues. CDR1 is MDHEN and CDR2 is SYDVKM in the germline V gene. Written as DNA, the CDR3 is TGTGCCAGCAGTTTAATAGGCCTTTATGCCTATGGCTACACCTTC. This encodes CASSLIGLYAYGYTF.

This clonotype was seen just once. This chain joins TRBV28 and TRBJ1-3; D gene ambiguous. This CDR3 has 14 residues. V was pared by 10 bases and J by 1 base, with 14 bases between. In germline, CDR1 is MDHEN, CDR2 SYDVKM. CDR3 sequence: CATTMRGSGNTIYF. DNA for the CDR3: TGTGCCACCACCATGCGTGGGTCTGGAAACACCATATATTTT.

The table lists this clonotype with many counts. The V and J genes are TRBV20-1 and TRBJ2-7; D may be TRBD2 (7 bases). The CDR3 is 15 residues long. CDR1 is DFQATT and CDR2 is SNEGSKA in the germline V gene (reference sequence). The V end lost 6 bases, the J end lost 2 bases, and 20 bases lay between the germline ends. CDR3 in amino acids: CSAWPWRGRTYEQYF. CDR3 nucleotides: TGCAGTGCATGGCCTTGGCGGGGGCGAACCTACGAGCAGTACTTC.

This clonotype was recorded at least ten times. The chain recombines TRBV12-3 or TRBV12-4 with TRBJ2-6; D remains ambiguous. V was trimmed by 6 bases and J by 0 bases, leaving 6 bases between them. This CDR3 region has 14 residues. The CDR3 reads CASRLNSGANVLTF. CDR3 coding DNA: TGTGCCAGCAGACTCAACTCTGGGGCCAACGTCCTGACTTTC.

This clonotype was seen more than once but under ten times. The rearrangement joins TRBV4-3 to TRBJ2-5; 7 bases align to TRBD1. The J segment lost 5 bases and the V segment lost 2 bases, leaving 8 bases of the junction unmatched. This CDR3 has 15 residues. CDR1 and CDR2 from the germline V gene are LGHNA and YSLEER. The CDR3 is CASSQSLGTEETQYF. The CDR3 nucleotides read TGCGCCAGCAGCCAAAGCCTCGGGACAGAGGAGACCCAGTACTTC.

This clonotype has just a few counts. V and J are TRBV6-2 or TRBV6-3 and TRBJ2-4; D remains ambiguous. CDR3 size: 18 residues. Trimming removed 3 bases at V and 0 bases at J, with 18 bases between. Germline V gene sequence: CDR1 MNHEY, CDR2 SVGEGT. CDR3 region: CASSYEESQLVAKNIQYF. DNA of the CDR3: TGTGCCAGCAGTTATGAGGAATCCCAACTGGTAGCCAAAAACATTCAGTACTTC.

The V and J genes are TRBV6-1 and TRBJ1-5; TRBD1 might be the D (5 bases). In germline, CDR1 is MNHNS, CDR2 SASEGT. This CDR3 contains 14 residues. V shed 11 bases and J shed 2 bases, with 16 bases lying between them. The chain's CDR3 is CAPPGGLGNQPQHF. The CDR3 DNA sequence: TGTGCCCCCCCCGGGGGACTAGGCAATCAGCCCCAGCATTTT.

This rearrangement joins TRBV20-1 to TRBJ1-5; 8 bases are shared with TRBD1. The germline gives CDR1 DFQATT, CDR2 SNEGSKA (reference sequence). Unmatched junction bases numbered 7, after V lost 1 base and J lost 5 bases. The CDR3 contains 15 residues. The CDR3 loop reads CSARVLGTGDQPQHF. For the CDR3, the DNA is TGCAGTGCTAGAGTTCTGGGGACAGGAGATCAGCCCCAGCATTTT.

About this clonotype: A much more abundant neighbour one base away suggests this may be a read error. This chain joins TRBV10-3 and TRBJ2-7, with D tentatively TRBD1 or TRBD2 (7 bases each). Trimming cost V 7 bases and J 12 bases, with 28 bases left between them. Germline CDR1 and CDR2: ENHRY and SYGVKD. There are 15 residues in the CDR3. CDR3 sequence reads: CAIILREGAGETRYF. The CDR3 DNA is TGTGCCATCATCCTGAGGGAGGGGGCGGGAGAGACCCGGTACTTC.